The rows below give T cell receptor beta chains drawn from one sample of a study of T-cell memory formation after mild COVID-19. Each CDR3 protein gets one entry after TCRdb re-called the 5' RACE reads with MiXCR. The sample lists 95,000 to 110,000 distinct CDR3 sequences; about an eighth were seen once. The sample consisted of PBMCs or a T cell subset sorted from them (not recorded which). These receptors were obtained from a man between 18 and 35 years old who had mild COVID-19 (a few samples of this study predate the infection). Cell type and time point are not known. The CDR3 runs from the conserved cysteine through the conserved F or W. Each record gives: clone size, V gene, D gene, J gene, CDR3 DNA, CDR3 protein. D genes are given only for firm matches. For some rows the clone size is stated as once, few or many, or as a class when expanded; others skip it.

size: NA
V: TRBV9
D: NA
J: TRBJ1-5
DNA: TGTGCCAGCAGCCCAACACACAGCAATCAGCCCCAGCATTTT
CDR3: CASSPTHSNQPQHF

size: few
V: TRBV7-2
D: NA
J: TRBJ2-7
DNA: TGTGCCAGGCCACCGGGGGCCTTCCGAGACTACGAGCAGTACTTC
CDR3: CARPPGAFRDYEQYF

size: NA
V: TRBV9
D: TRBD2
J: TRBJ2-3
DNA: TGTGCCAGCAGCGTAGGCGGGGGAAGCACAGATACGCAGTATTTT
CDR3: CASSVGGGSTDTQYF

size: NA
V: TRBV6-6
D: NA
J: TRBJ1-5
DNA: TGTGCCAGCAGTTTTATAGTGAGCAATCAGCCCCAGCATTTT
CDR3: CASSFIVSNQPQHF

size: NA
V: TRBV12-3/TRBV12-4
D: NA
J: TRBJ1-2
DNA: TGTGCCAGCAGTGCGGTAGGGGTTCCCACAATAACCTACACCTTC
CDR3: CASSAVGVPTITYTF

size: few
V: TRBV7-2
D: NA
J: TRBJ1-4
DNA: TGTGCCAGCAGCTTAGGGACAGAAACCTTCGGGACTAATGAAAAACTGTTTTTT
CDR3: CASSLGTETFGTNEKLFF

size: NA
V: TRBV4-1
D: NA
J: TRBJ1-6
DNA: TGCGCCACCCTCAAGGCCTCCTATAATTCACCCCTCCACTTT
CDR3: CATLKASYNSPLHF

size: few
V: TRBV4-2
D: NA
J: TRBJ2-5
DNA: TGTGCCAGCAGCCAAGAAGGGGGGGAGCTAACCCGGGAGACCCAGTACTTC
CDR3: CASSQEGGELTRETQYF

size: few
V: TRBV11-2
D: NA
J: TRBJ2-3
DNA: TGTGCCAGCAGCGCTTCAGATACGCAGTATTTT
CDR3: CASSASDTQYF

size: NA
V: TRBV7-3
D: NA
J: TRBJ1-2
DNA: TGTGCCAGCAGCCCGGGAAGGGGGAGGGAGGACTATGGCTACACCTTC
CDR3: CASSPGRGREDYGYTF

size: NA
V: TRBV7-2
D: TRBD1
J: TRBJ1-6
DNA: TGTGCCAGCAGCGCGGGACAGGGGAATTCACCCCTCCACTTT
CDR3: CASSAGQGNSPLHF

size: few
V: TRBV12-3/TRBV12-4
D: NA
J: TRBJ1-3
DNA: TGTGCCAGCAGAAGAGGTCAGGGTTTAGGAAACACCATATATTTT
CDR3: CASRRGQGLGNTIYF

size: NA
V: TRBV12-3/TRBV12-4
D: NA
J: TRBJ2-7
DNA: TGTGCCAGCAGTGAGTCTTTAGGTTGGAACGAGCAGTACTTC
CDR3: CASSESLGWNEQYF

size: once
V: TRBV7-2
D: NA
J: TRBJ2-7
DNA: TGTGCCAGCACCCCCCCCGGGCGCTACGAGCAGTACTTC
CDR3: CASTPPGRYEQYF